Sequencing of this TCR beta chain was carried out in a study of cytomegalovirus exposure and HLA in healthy donors. Study observations and caveats: Fewer N-insertions (relative to the 666-donor mean) were reportedly seen in an Asian-associated ancestry cluster in a later analysis. Later analysis suggested most CMV-associated TCR beta chains were HLA-restricted.

With 60 Vbeta and 13 Jbeta primers, the PCR was carried out. Clones were read by immunoSEQ multiplex PCR, and TCRdb kept only the in-frame ones, dropping some. The table records approximately 160,000 clones, 70% to 80% of them present only once. On this clone: The antigen remains undetermined.

CDR3 length: 15 amino acids. Trimming removed 1 base from V and 2 bases from J, with 12 bases in between. Germline V gene sequence: CDR1 SGHDN, CDR2 FVKESK. The rearrangement links TRBV14 to TRBJ2-7; D gene ambiguous. The receptor was derived from a woman in her twenties or thirties in good health and CMV-seropositive. The sequenced sample consisted of PBMCs. In DNA, the CDR3 is TGTGCCAGCAGCCAAGGTCTGGTGGGCCCCTACGAGCAGTACTTC. Its translation: CASSQGLVGPYEQYF. Based on the CDR3 plus reference TRBV14 and TRBJ2-7, the full variable domain is EAGVTQFPSHSVIEKGQTVTLRCDPISGHDNLYWYRRVMGKEIKFLLHFVKESKQDESGMPNNRFLAERTGGTYSTLKVQPAELEDSGVYFCASSQGLVGPYEQYFGPGTRLTVT.